This TCR beta chain was recovered during a study of blood T cell repertoires in COVID-19. The germline gives CDR1 SGHRS, CDR2 YFSETQ. Trimming removed 2 bases from V and 3 bases from J, with 9 bases in between. CDR3 length: 13 amino acids. This study enrolled people aged 18 to 89 from about two dozen US geographic areas. Self-reported history from a screening survey and questionnaire set each donor's cohort. TCRdb's copy holds only in-frame clones and misses some; the assay was immunoSEQ multiplex PCR. The sample lists about 350,000 clones; around 87% were seen once. The receptor comes from a woman in her twenties or thirties who had recovered from COVID-19. This chain links TRBV5-1 with TRBJ2-7; D remains ambiguous. Sequencing was performed on PBMCs or T cells enriched from blood (not recorded which). The CDR3 loop is CASSFSPNYEQYF. The CDR3 region has the DNA TGCGCCAGCAGCTTTTCCCCAAACTACGAGCAGTACTTC. Combining the CDR3 with reference TRBV5-1 and TRBJ2-7 gives the whole variable domain KAGVTQTPRYLIKTRGQQVTLSCSPISGHRSVSWYQQTPGQGLQFLFEYFSETQRNKGNFPGRFSGRQFSNSRSEMNVSTLELGDSALYLCASSFSPNYEQYFGPGTRLTVT.